The clone carrying this T cell receptor beta chain appeared a few times. The CDR3 extends over 15 amino acids. Germline CDR1 is MNHEY and CDR2 is SMNVEV (reference sequence). V gave up 6 bases and J gave up 9 bases; unmatched junction bases: 10. Primers used in a second PCR of about 6 to 11 cycles were a sample-barcoded 5' primer and a J-beta primer mix. A single record per CDR3 protein comes from TCRdb applying MiXCR to the 5' RACE reads. The table has around 1,000,000 distinct CDR3 sequences, about 25% seen once. The data were obtained in a study of blood T cells in healthy people across ages. This same sample was also part of a study on T cells of mothers and their children. As that study records: Per 15 ul, 1.5 ug of RNA was used, with all extracted RNA going into cDNA synthesis. Thymic selection molds TCR recombination output in much the same way for related pairs as for unrelated pairs.

Material for sequencing was blood. The TCR sequence derives from a girl aged 2 to 10 in good health. The chain recombines TRBV27 with TRBJ2-3; TRBD1 aligns across 12 bases. For the CDR3, the DNA is TGTGCCAGCAGCTTACCGGGACAGGGGGCCGAGACGCAGTATTTT. Its translation: CASSLPGQGAETQYF.